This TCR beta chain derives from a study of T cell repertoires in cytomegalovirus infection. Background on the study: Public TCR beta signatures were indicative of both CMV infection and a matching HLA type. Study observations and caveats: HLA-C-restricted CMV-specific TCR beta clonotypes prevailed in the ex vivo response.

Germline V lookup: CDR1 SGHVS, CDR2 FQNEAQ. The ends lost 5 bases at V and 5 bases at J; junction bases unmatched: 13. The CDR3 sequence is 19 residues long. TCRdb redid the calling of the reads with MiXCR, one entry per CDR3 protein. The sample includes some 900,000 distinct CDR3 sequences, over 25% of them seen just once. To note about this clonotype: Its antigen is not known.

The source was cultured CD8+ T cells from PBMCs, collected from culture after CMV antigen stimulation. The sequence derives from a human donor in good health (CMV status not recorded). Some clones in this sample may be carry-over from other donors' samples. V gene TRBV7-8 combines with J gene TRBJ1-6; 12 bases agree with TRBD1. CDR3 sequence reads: CASSPSRDRGLSDNSPLHF. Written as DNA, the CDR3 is TGTGCCAGCAGCCCCTCCCGGGACAGGGGGCTAAGTGATAATTCACCCCTCCACTTT.